These T cell receptor beta chains were read from a single sample in a study of cytomegalovirus exposure and HLA in healthy donors. This table comes from immunoSEQ multiplex PCR, and its TCRdb copy is limited to in-frame clones, with some not included. Among around 190,000 clones, approximately 90% were seen once, and the ten largest hold about 1%. The sequenced material came from PBMCs. These receptors were collected from a boy aged 2 to 9 in good health and CMV-seronegative. Each CDR3 is given with its conserved first and last residue. D genes are given only for firm matches. Only some rows state a clone size, as once, few, many or a class for expanded clones.

cdr3_aa cdr3_nt j_call d_call clone_size v_call cdr3_length
CASSHKDRNREKLFF TGTGCCAGCAGCCATAAAGACAGGAACAGGGAAAAACTGTTTTTT TRBJ1-4 . few TRBV5-8 15
CASSLASIATNEKLFF TGTGCCAGCAGCTTGGCTAGTATTGCAACTAATGAAAAACTGTTTTTT TRBJ1-4 . . TRBV5-4 16
CASSSTGGAWTEAFF TGTGCCAGCAGCTCCACAGGGGGCGCGTGGACTGAAGCTTTCTTT TRBJ1-1 TRBD1 few TRBV7-2 15
CASRGTGALHF TGTGCCAGCAGGGGGACAGGGGCCCTCCACTTT TRBJ1-6 TRBD1 . TRBV2 11
CASSRGGTYEQYF TGTGCCAGCAGCCGCGGGGGGACATACGAGCAGTACTTC TRBJ2-7 TRBD2 . TRBV7-2 13
CASSVGLAGEETQYF TGCGCCAGCAGCGTGGGACTAGCGGGAGAGGAGACCCAGTACTTC TRBJ2-5 TRBD2 once TRBV5-1 15
CASRQGPNYGYTF TGTGCCAGTAGGCAGGGCCCCAACTATGGCTACACCTTC TRBJ1-2 . . TRBV19 13
CASSRTSGTDTQYF TGTGCCAGCAGCCGGACTAGCGGTACAGATACGCAGTATTTT TRBJ2-3 TRBD2 . TRBV9 14
CASSGPKGVTEAFF TGTGCCAGCAGTGGACCGAAGGGGGTCACTGAAGCTTTCTTT TRBJ1-1 . . TRBV28 14
CASSLVATYEQYF TGTGCCAGCAGCTTAGTAGCTACCTACGAGCAGTACTTC TRBJ2-7 . . TRBV7-9 13
CASRRDISNTEAFF TGTGCCAGTAGGAGAGACATATCGAACACTGAAGCTTTCTTT TRBJ1-1 . few TRBV19 14
CASSNRGPDTYISYEQYF TGTGCCAGCAGTAACAGGGGGCCTGACACCTACATCTCCTACGAGCAGTACTTC TRBJ2-7 TRBD1 . TRBV28 18
CASSFSSTRETDTQYF TGTGCCAGCAGCTTTTCTAGTACCCGCGAGACAGATACGCAGTATTTT TRBJ2-3 . . TRBV7-2 16
CASSEGGRRGNTEAFF TGTGCCAGCAGTGAGGGGGGGCGCAGAGGGAACACTGAAGCTTTCTTT TRBJ1-1 . . TRBV2 16
CARSITGELFF TGTGCCCGGAGCATTACCGGGGAGCTGTTTTTT TRBJ2-2 . . TRBV30 11
CASSSGLAESTDTQYF TGTGCCAGCAGCTCAGGACTAGCGGAAAGCACAGATACGCAGTATTTT TRBJ2-3 TRBD2 . TRBV7-8 16
CASSQLAGGPIGELFF TGTGCCAGCAGCCAGCTAGCGGGAGGGCCGATCGGGGAGCTGTTTTTT TRBJ2-2 TRBD2 . TRBV4-2 16
CASSPGTASNEQFF TGTGCCAGCAGCCCTGGGACTGCCTCCAATGAGCAGTTCTTC TRBJ2-1 . . TRBV7-2 14
CASSEAYRVNQPQHF TGTGCCAGCAGTGAAGCTTACAGGGTCAATCAGCCCCAGCATTTT TRBJ1-5 . . TRBV6-1 15
CASSLGQGAVTGELFF TGTGCCAGCAGCTTAGGACAGGGGGCGGTCACCGGGGAGCTGTTTTTT TRBJ2-2 TRBD1 . TRBV7-8 16
CASAPDSNQPRHF TGTGCCAGCGCCCCCGATAGCAATCAGCCCCGGCATTTT TRBJ1-5 . . TRBV2 13
CASRSGGGTDTQYF TGTGCCAGCAGATCAGGAGGGGGCACAGATACGCAGTATTTT TRBJ2-3 . . TRBV5-4 14
CASSYTNANTGELFF TGTGCCAGTAGTTATACTAACGCGAACACCGGGGAGCTGTTTTTT TRBJ2-2 . . TRBV19 15
CASSDRSPFNYGYTF TGTGCCAGCAGCGACAGGTCACCCTTCAACTATGGCTACACCTTC TRBJ1-2 . . TRBV28 15
CSVDYGAASYEQYF TGCAGCGTTGATTACGGAGCAGCCTCCTACGAGCAGTACTTC TRBJ2-7 . . TRBV29-1 14
CASSRGGTEAFF TGTGCCAGCAGCCGGGGGGGTACTGAAGCTTTCTTT TRBJ1-1 . . TRBV5-4 12
CASKATGGRDGYTF TGTGCCAGCAAGGCGACAGGGGGCCGCGATGGCTACACCTTC TRBJ1-2 TRBD1 once TRBV6-1 14
CASSPPRQGEKLFF TGTGCCAGCAGCCCCCCCCGACAGGGTGAAAAACTGTTTTTT TRBJ1-4 TRBD1 few TRBV7-3 14
CASSAYFSGNTIYF TGTGCCAGTAGTGCATACTTCTCTGGAAACACCATATATTTT TRBJ1-3 . . TRBV19 14
CAWRRGQGTYNEQFF TGTGCCTGGAGACGGGGACAGGGAACCTACAATGAGCAGTTCTTC TRBJ2-1 TRBD1 . TRBV30 15
CASSQGNRDNSWVPHYGYTF TGTGCCAGCAGCCAAGGGAACCGGGACAATTCCTGGGTTCCACACTATGGCTACACCTTC TRBJ1-2 . once TRBV14 20
CASSYGTDGPQYGYTF TGTGCCAGCAGCTACGGGACAGATGGGCCCCAATATGGCTACACCTTC TRBJ1-2 TRBD1 . TRBV28 16
CASSGEREGYNEQFF TGTGCCAGCAGCGGGGAACGGGAGGGATACAATGAGCAGTTCTTC TRBJ2-1 TRBD2 . TRBV28 15
CASRLALLGSEQFF TGCGCCAGCCGGCTTGCCCTCTTGGGGAGTGAGCAGTTCTTC TRBJ2-1 . . TRBV10-2 14
CASEGVYEQYF TGTGCCAGCGAGGGAGTATACGAGCAGTACTTC TRBJ2-7 . . TRBV2 11
CASSVAGRDYEQYF TGTGCCAGCAGCGTAGCCGGCAGGGATTACGAGCAGTACTTC TRBJ2-7 . . TRBV9 14
CASSPWDRGPVYF TGTGCCAGCAGCCCCTGGGACAGGGGTCCAGTCTACTTC TRBJ2-7 TRBD1 . TRBV9 13
CAWRNRVGLTHEQYF TGTGCCTGGAGGAACAGGGTCGGCCTAACCCACGAGCAGTACTTC TRBJ2-7 . . TRBV30 15
CASSVSPPGGTVYEQYF TGTGCCAGCAGTGTAAGCCCTCCAGGGGGCACTGTCTACGAGCAGTACTTC TRBJ2-7 TRBD1 . TRBV27 17
CATSKREQPQHF TGTGCCACCAGCAAAAGGGAGCAGCCCCAGCATTTT TRBJ1-5 . . TRBV15 12
CASSLARREKETQYF TGTGCCAGCAGCTTAGCTCGGCGGGAAAAAGAGACCCAGTACTTC TRBJ2-5 . once TRBV7-7 15
CAWSVGDFFNYEQYF TGTGCCTGGAGCGTAGGGGACTTCTTTAACTACGAGCAGTACTTC TRBJ2-7 . once TRBV30 15
CASSPGTGYEQYF TGTGCCAGTAGCCCCGGGACAGGGTACGAGCAGTACTTC TRBJ2-7 TRBD1 . TRBV19 13
CASSLMTGAGELFF TGTGCCAGCAGTCTTATGACAGGGGCCGGGGAGCTGTTTTTT TRBJ2-2 TRBD1 . TRBV6-1 14
CAIRGESGRNTIYF TGTGCCATCAGAGGGGAATCCGGTAGAAACACCATATATTTT TRBJ1-3 . . TRBV10-3 14
CASSDRRGRPTDTQYF TGTGCCAGCAGTGACCGACGGGGAAGGCCCACAGATACGCAGTATTTT TRBJ2-3 . . TRBV25-1 16
CASSRTSGVYYEQYF TGTGCCAGTAGCCGGACTAGCGGGGTCTACTACGAGCAGTACTTC TRBJ2-7 TRBD2 . TRBV19 15
CAISGARDGTYEQYF TGTGCCATCAGTGGGGCGAGAGACGGGACCTACGAGCAGTACTTC TRBJ2-7 . few TRBV10-3 15
CASSRPGSLTQYF TGTGCCAGCAGTCGTCCGGGGTCTCTTACGCAGTATTTT TRBJ2-3 . . TRBV28 13
CASSASQGITEAFF TGTGCCAGCAGTGCCTCACAGGGGATCACTGAAGCTTTCTTT TRBJ1-1 TRBD1 . TRBV6-6 14
CASSLIERGGTHTQYF TGTGCCAGCAGCTTAATCGAGCGGGGGGGCACGCATACGCAGTATTTT TRBJ2-3 TRBD2 . TRBV7-8 16
CASSLRQGLGTENTEAFF TGTGCCAGCAGCTTGCGACAGGGGCTAGGAACAGAGAACACTGAAGCTTTCTTT TRBJ1-1 TRBD1 . TRBV5-6 18
CASSEEGDSPLHF TGTGCCAGCAGTGAGGAGGGAGATTCACCCCTCCACTTT TRBJ1-6 . . TRBV2 13